The rows below give T cell receptor beta chains drawn from one sample of a study of T cells in Graves' hyperthyroidism and ophthalmopathy. Each CDR3 protein gets one entry after TCRdb re-called the multiplex PCR reads with MiXCR. The sample consists of a few hundred thousand distinct CDR3 sequences, 20% of them appearing once. Specimen: blood. The origin of the receptors is a man between 18 and 35 years old with Graves' hyperthyroidism. Both conserved end residues are part of each CDR3. The D gene is left open where the match is weak. Not all rows give a size; the values are once, few, many and, for expanded clones, a class.

>TRBV12-3/TRBV12-4|NA|NA|TRBJ1-5
CASSFASGQPQHF
TGTGCCAGCAGTTTTGCCAGCGGACAGCCCCAGCATTTT
>TRBV15|NA|many|TRBJ2-7
CATSRRDTPYEQYF
TGTGCCACCAGCCGCCGGGACACCCCCTACGAGCAGTACTTC
>TRBV4-1|NA|many|TRBJ2-5
CASSQEGSWWETQYF
TGCGCCAGCAGCCAAGAGGGGAGTTGGTGGGAGACCCAGTACTTC
>TRBV19|TRBD1|many|TRBJ1-5
CASNQGASNQPQHF
TGTGCCAGTAACCAGGGGGCAAGCAATCAGCCCCAGCATTTT
>TRBV9|NA|many|TRBJ1-2
CASSAEPGNGYTF
TGTGCCAGCAGCGCGGAACCAGGGAATGGCTACACCTTC
>TRBV28|NA|many|TRBJ1-2
CASSPRLGANYGYTF
TGTGCCAGCAGTCCACGCCTGGGAGCTAACTATGGCTACACCTTC
>TRBV2|NA|NA|TRBJ2-4
CASSDGRAKNIQYF
TGTGCCAGCAGTGACGGGAGAGCCAAAAACATTCAGTACTTC
>TRBV6-1|NA|NA|TRBJ1-1
CASTREGNTEAFF
TGTGCCAGCACCAGGGAGGGGAACACTGAAGCTTTCTTT
>TRBV2|NA|many|TRBJ1-1
CASTGDRYNTEAFF
TGTGCCAGCACCGGCGACAGATATAACACTGAAGCTTTCTTT
>TRBV5-1|NA|many|TRBJ2-7
CASSFLGDNKGGEQYF
TGCGCCAGCAGCTTTCTGGGGGACAACAAGGGAGGCGAGCAGTACTTC
>TRBV6-1|TRBD1|many|TRBJ1-1
CASSRQGEAFF
TGTGCCAGCAGTCGACAGGGTGAAGCTTTCTTT
>TRBV30|NA|once|TRBJ1-1
CAWGRGGGGAEAFF
TGTGCCTGGGGACGAGGGGGGGGAGGCGCTGAAGCTTTCTTT
>TRBV20-1|TRBD1|many|TRBJ2-7
CSPNHRGFSYEQYF
TGCAGTCCAAACCACAGGGGGTTCTCCTACGAGCAGTACTTC
>TRBV28|NA|NA|TRBJ1-5
CASRTGTPKTAYSNQPQHF
TGTGCCAGCAGGACCGGGACCCCGAAAACGGCCTATAGCAATCAGCCCCAGCATTTT
>TRBV7-9|NA|many|TRBJ1-1
CASSLGGAWAFF
TGTGCCAGCAGCTTAGGCGGAGCGTGGGCTTTCTTT
>TRBV12-3/TRBV12-4|TRBD2|once|TRBJ2-7
CASSYTGTSVYEQYF
TGTGCCAGCAGTTACACCGGGACTAGCGTCTACGAGCAGTACTTC
>TRBV12-3/TRBV12-4|NA|NA|TRBJ2-6
CASSLRVRWATQANVLTF
TGTGCCAGCAGTTTGCGTGTGCGATGGGCCACCCAGGCCAACGTCCTGACTTTC
>TRBV12-3/TRBV12-4|NA|many|TRBJ2-2
CASSLTIYAGELFF
TGTGCCAGCAGTTTGACTATTTACGCCGGGGAGCTGTTTTTT
>TRBV20-1|NA|NA|TRBJ1-1
CSARVIGPGTEAFF
TGCAGTGCTAGAGTTATAGGCCCTGGCACTGAAGCTTTCTTT
>TRBV2|NA|many|TRBJ1-2
CASRSVTNYGYTF
TGTGCCAGCCGGAGCGTAACTAACTATGGCTACACCTTC
>TRBV2|TRBD2|NA|TRBJ2-2
CASNLAGGTGELFF
TGTGCCAGCAACCTAGCGGGAGGCACCGGGGAGCTGTTTTTT
>TRBV28|NA|many|TRBJ1-3
CASSLPSGGGRRPGNTIYF
TGTGCCAGCAGTTTACCCTCGGGCGGGGGGAGAAGGCCTGGAAACACCATATATTTT
>TRBV6-1|TRBD1|many|TRBJ2-5
CASKERGTGQETQYF
TGTGCCAGCAAGGAAAGAGGGACAGGGCAAGAGACCCAGTACTTC
>TRBV3-1|NA|NA|TRBJ1-2
CASSLRGGGGYIF
TGTGCCAGCAGCCTCCGAGGGGGAGGCGGCTACATCTTC
>TRBV3-1|NA|many|TRBJ2-7
CASSQRLSYEQYF
TGTGCCAGCAGCCAACGACTGTCCTACGAGCAGTACTTC
>TRBV11-2|NA|many|TRBJ1-3
CASSIESSGNTIYF
TGTGCCAGCAGCATTGAGAGCTCTGGAAACACCATATATTTT
>TRBV19|NA|many|TRBJ2-7
CASSSWAEGVYEQYF
TGTGCCAGTAGTTCGTGGGCCGAGGGGGTCTACGAGCAGTACTTC
>TRBV7-9|NA|NA|TRBJ1-2
CASSFEGEGYTF
TGTGCCAGCAGCTTCGAGGGAGAGGGCTACACCTTC
>TRBV7-8|NA|many|TRBJ1-3
CASSFGEPSGNTIYF
TGTGCCAGCAGCTTTGGGGAGCCCTCTGGAAACACCATATATTTT
>TRBV6-1|NA|many|TRBJ2-5
CATARRKDQTQYF
TGTGCCACGGCCAGAAGGAAAGATCAGACCCAGTACTTC
>TRBV19|TRBD1|few|TRBJ2-2
CASNPRGTANTGELFF
TGTGCCAGTAACCCCAGAGGGACAGCGAACACCGGGGAGCTGTTTTTT
>TRBV5-1|TRBD1|many|TRBJ1-5
CASSPTGGGGQPQHF
TGCGCCAGCAGCCCTACAGGGGGTGGCGGTCAGCCCCAGCATTTT
>TRBV28|TRBD1|many|TRBJ1-5
CASSLGGQGTYSNQPQHF
TGTGCCAGCAGTTTGGGGGGACAGGGAACATATAGCAATCAGCCCCAGCATTTT
>TRBV28|NA|many|TRBJ2-7
CASSLPGEQYF
TGTGCCAGCAGTTTACCGGGAGAGCAGTACTTC
>TRBV28|NA|NA|TRBJ2-7
CASSSTPGWEYEQYF
TGTGCCAGCAGTTCTACCCCAGGGTGGGAGTACGAGCAGTACTTC
>TRBV11-2|NA|many|TRBJ2-7
CASRSISGVYEQYF
TGTGCCAGCAGATCAATCTCCGGGGTCTACGAGCAGTACTTC
>TRBV12-3/TRBV12-4|NA|few|TRBJ2-5
CASSLVGTPDQETQYF
TGTGCCAGCAGTTTAGTCGGGACCCCAGACCAAGAGACCCAGTACTTC
>TRBV28|NA|NA|TRBJ2-7
CASSNWVYEQYF
TGTGCCAGCAGCAATTGGGTTTACGAGCAGTACTTC
>TRBV15|NA|many|TRBJ1-1
CATSRDEGFEAFF
TGTGCCACCAGCAGAGATGAAGGGTTCGAAGCTTTCTTT
>TRBV20-1|NA|many|TRBJ1-1
CSAPPAGVEAFF
TGCAGTGCTCCACCGGCGGGCGTCGAAGCTTTCTTT
>TRBV29-1|NA|few|TRBJ2-7
CSVRWSSYEQYF
TGCAGCGTTAGGTGGAGCTCCTACGAGCAGTACTTC
>TRBV6-2/TRBV6-3|TRBD1|many|TRBJ1-3
CASSTLAGTGSSGNTIYF
TGTGCCAGCAGCACACTCGCCGGGACAGGGAGCTCTGGAAACACCATATATTTT
>TRBV7-9|NA|many|TRBJ1-5
CASSSTGLLHQPQHF
TGTGCCAGCAGCTCTACAGGGCTCCTCCATCAGCCCCAGCATTTT
>TRBV6-1|NA|NA|TRBJ1-1
CASREVGYSEAFF
TGTGCCAGCAGGGAAGTTGGGTATTCTGAAGCTTTCTTT
>TRBV7-8|NA|few|TRBJ1-5
CASSFDFKAESNQPQHF
TGTGCCAGCAGCTTTGATTTTAAGGCGGAGAGCAATCAGCCCCAGCATTTT
>TRBV25-1|TRBD1|many|TRBJ1-1
CASSGTGRGTEAFF
TGTGCCAGCAGTGGGACAGGGAGAGGCACTGAAGCTTTCTTT
>TRBV9|NA|NA|TRBJ1-5
CASSVGGLSNQPQHF
TGTGCCAGCAGCGTAGGGGGACTGAGCAATCAGCCCCAGCATTTT
>TRBV15|TRBD1|many|TRBJ1-1
CATSRDRAGGGTEAFF
TGTGCCACCAGCAGAGATAGAGCAGGGGGAGGGACTGAAGCTTTCTTT
>TRBV29-1|TRBD1|NA|TRBJ2-2
CSAMGQTGELFF
TGCAGCGCTATGGGACAGACCGGGGAGCTGTTTTTT
>TRBV5-1|NA|many|TRBJ1-2
CASSDDYGYTF
TGCGCCAGCAGCGACGACTATGGCTACACCTTC
>TRBV2|NA|many|TRBJ1-2
CASSVFLGPPNLYGYTF
TGTGCCAGCAGTGTCTTTCTCGGACCGCCCAATCTCTATGGCTACACCTTC
>TRBV6-1|TRBD1|NA|TRBJ2-7
CATSPGTGGEQYF
TGTGCCACCTCACCCGGGACAGGCGGCGAGCAGTACTTC
>TRBV6-1|TRBD1|many|TRBJ1-3
CASVRQGRSRNTIYF
TGTGCCAGCGTAAGACAGGGGCGATCCCGTAACACCATATATTTT
>TRBV6-5|NA|few|TRBJ1-3
CASSYSKTDGNTIYF
TGTGCCAGCAGTTACTCGAAGACAGATGGAAACACCATATATTTT
>TRBV29-1|NA|many|TRBJ2-7
CSVEGGRWGEQYF
TGCAGCGTTGAAGGAGGCAGGTGGGGAGAGCAGTACTTC